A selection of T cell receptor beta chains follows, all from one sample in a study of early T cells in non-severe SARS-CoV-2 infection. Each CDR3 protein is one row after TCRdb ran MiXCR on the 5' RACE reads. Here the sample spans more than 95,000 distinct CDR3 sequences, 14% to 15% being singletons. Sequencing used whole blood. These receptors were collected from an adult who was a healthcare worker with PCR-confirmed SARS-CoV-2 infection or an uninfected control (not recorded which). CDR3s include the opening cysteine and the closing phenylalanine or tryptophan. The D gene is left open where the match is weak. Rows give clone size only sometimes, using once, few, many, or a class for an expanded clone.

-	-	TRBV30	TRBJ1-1	CAWSRLVGAFF	TGTGCCTGGAGTCGACTCGTAGGGGCTTTCTTT
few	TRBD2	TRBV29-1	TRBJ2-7	CSGGDYSYEQYF	TGCAGCGGGGGGGACTACTCCTACGAGCAGTACTTC
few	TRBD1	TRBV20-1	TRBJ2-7	CSARPGTGYEQYF	TGCAGTGCTCGCCCCGGGACAGGCTACGAGCAGTACTTC
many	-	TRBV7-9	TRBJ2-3	CASSTWGVTQYF	TGTGCCAGCAGCACGTGGGGGGTTACGCAGTATTTT
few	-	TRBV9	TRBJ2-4	CASSEGSSKNIQYF	TGTGCCAGCAGCGAAGGGAGTTCCAAAAACATTCAGTACTTC
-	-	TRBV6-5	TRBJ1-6	CASSYQDGHGTPLHF	TGTGCCAGCAGTTACCAGGACGGCCATGGGACACCCCTCCACTTT
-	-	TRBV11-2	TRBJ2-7	CASSGGETAYEQYF	TGTGCCAGCAGCGGAGGGGAGACAGCCTACGAGCAGTACTTC
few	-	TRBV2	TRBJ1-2	CASMGGPSNYGYTF	TGTGCCAGCATGGGGGGCCCCTCTAACTATGGCTACACCTTC
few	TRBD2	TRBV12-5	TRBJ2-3	CASGFVSGGNTDTQYF	TGTGCTAGTGGTTTTGTTAGCGGGGGGAACACAGATACGCAGTATTTT
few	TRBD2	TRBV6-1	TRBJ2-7	CASSPSGDTYEQYF	TGTGCCAGCAGTCCTAGCGGGGATACCTACGAGCAGTACTTC
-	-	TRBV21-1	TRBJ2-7	CASLCGEQYF	TGTGCCAGCCTCTGTGGCGAGCAGTACTTC
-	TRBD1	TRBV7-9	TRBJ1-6	CASSSTGSNSPLHF	TGTGCCAGCAGCTCGACAGGGTCAAATTCACCCCTCCACTTT
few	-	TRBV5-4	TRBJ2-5	CASSFGGAWETQYF	TGTGCCAGCAGCTTCGGGGGCGCGTGGGAGACCCAGTACTTC
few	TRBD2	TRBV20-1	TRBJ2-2	CSASRLATGELFF	TGCAGTGCTTCCCGACTAGCCACCGGGGAGCTGTTTTTT
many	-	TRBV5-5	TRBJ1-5	CASSLGRMGGWSNQPQHF	TGTGCCAGCAGCCTGGGACGAATGGGTGGTTGGAGCAATCAGCCCCAGCATTTT
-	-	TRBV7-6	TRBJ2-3	CASRGDADTQYF	TGTGCCAGCCGAGGGGACGCAGATACGCAGTATTTT